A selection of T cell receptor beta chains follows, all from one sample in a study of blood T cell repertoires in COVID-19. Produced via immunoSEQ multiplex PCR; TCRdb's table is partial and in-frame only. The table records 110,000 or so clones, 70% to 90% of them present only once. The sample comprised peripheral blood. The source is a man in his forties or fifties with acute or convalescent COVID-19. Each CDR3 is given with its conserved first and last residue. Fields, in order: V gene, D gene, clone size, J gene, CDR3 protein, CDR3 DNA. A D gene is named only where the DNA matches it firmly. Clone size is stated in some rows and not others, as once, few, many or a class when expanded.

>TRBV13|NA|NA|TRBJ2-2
CASSLAQGAGELFF
TGTGCCAGCAGCTTAGCACAGGGTGCCGGGGAGCTGTTTTTT
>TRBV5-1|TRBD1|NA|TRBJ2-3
CASSFFRQGGTDTQYF
TGCGCCAGCAGCTTTTTCCGACAGGGTGGCACAGATACGCAGTATTTT
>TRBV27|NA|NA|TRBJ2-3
CASSPLRGTDTQYF
TGTGCCAGCAGTCCCCTTCGGGGAACAGATACGCAGTATTTT
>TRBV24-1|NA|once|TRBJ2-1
CATSELSRDEQFF
TGTGCCACCAGTGAACTATCTCGTGATGAGCAGTTCTTC
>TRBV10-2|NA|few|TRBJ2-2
CASSERSRGELFF
TGCGCCAGCAGTGAGAGGAGCCGCGGGGAGCTGTTTTTT
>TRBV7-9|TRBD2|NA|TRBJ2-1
CASSRGGGPYNEQFF
TGTGCCAGCAGTCGCGGCGGGGGGCCGTACAATGAGCAGTTCTTC
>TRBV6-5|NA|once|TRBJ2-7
CASRSDFTHEQYF
TGTGCCAGCAGATCCGACTTTACCCACGAGCAGTACTTC
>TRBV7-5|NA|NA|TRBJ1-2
CARSLDGQGGGYTF
TGTGCCAGAAGCTTAGACGGACAGGGAGGTGGCTACACCTTC
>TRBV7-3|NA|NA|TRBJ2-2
CASSLRRAGSSGELFF
TGTGCCAGCAGCTTAAGGCGTGCGGGGTCCTCCGGGGAGCTGTTTTTT
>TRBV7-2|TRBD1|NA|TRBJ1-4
CASSLRDRIWTTTNEKLFF
TGTGCCAGCAGCTTGAGGGACAGAATTTGGACGACAACTAATGAAAAACTGTTTTTT
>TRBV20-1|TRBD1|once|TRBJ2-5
CSASSQGKETQYF
TGCAGTGCTAGTTCACAGGGGAAAGAGACCCAGTACTTC
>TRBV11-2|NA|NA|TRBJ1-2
CASSFTGFKGYTF
TGTGCCAGCAGCTTTACAGGGTTCAAGGGCTACACCTTC
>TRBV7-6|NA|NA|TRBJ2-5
CASSLVGTGTTQYF
TGTGCCAGCAGCTTAGTAGGTACCGGGACTACCCAGTACTTC
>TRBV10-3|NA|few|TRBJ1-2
CAISESYRTEIGYTF
TGTGCCATCAGTGAGTCGTACAGGACAGAAATTGGCTACACCTTC
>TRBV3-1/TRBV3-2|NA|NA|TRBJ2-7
CASSQGGRFYEQYF
TGTGCCAGCAGCCAAGGTGGCAGGTTCTACGAGCAGTACTTC
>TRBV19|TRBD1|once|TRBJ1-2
CASSIPRGNGYTF
TGTGCCAGTAGTATACCCAGGGGGAATGGCTACACCTTC
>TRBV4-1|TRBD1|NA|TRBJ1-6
CASSTRQGGNSPLHF
TGCGCCAGCAGCACTCGACAGGGTGGGAATTCACCCCTCCACTTT
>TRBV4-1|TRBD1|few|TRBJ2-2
CASSQGSGTGAGELFF
TGCGCCAGCAGCCAAGGCTCCGGGACAGGGGCCGGGGAGCTGTTTTTT